The rows below give T cell receptor beta chains drawn from one sample of a study of T-cell memory formation after mild COVID-19. TCRdb re-derived calls from the 5' RACE reads in MiXCR, one entry per CDR3 protein. The sample carries approximately 430,000 distinct CDR3 sequences, 20% to 25% recorded once. Material for sequencing was PBMCs or a T cell subset sorted from them (not recorded which). These receptors originate from an adult woman who had mild COVID-19 (a few samples of this study predate the infection). Cell type and time point are not known. Both conserved end residues are part of each CDR3. A D gene is named only where the DNA matches it firmly. Clone size is stated in some rows and not others, as once, few, many or a class when expanded.

d_call: NA
clone_size: few
v_call: TRBV24-1
j_call: TRBJ2-1
cdr3_nt: TGTGCCACCAGTGACGCTCGGGGGCTAGCTGGCCCCTACAATGAGCAGTTCTTC
cdr3_aa: CATSDARGLAGPYNEQFF

d_call: NA
clone_size: NA
v_call: TRBV12-3/TRBV12-4
j_call: TRBJ1-1
cdr3_nt: TGTGCCAGCAGTTTAAGGGGTCAGGGAGCTTTCTTT
cdr3_aa: CASSLRGQGAFF

d_call: NA
clone_size: many
v_call: TRBV25-1
j_call: TRBJ1-2
cdr3_nt: TGTGCCAGCAGTGAAGTCTATGGCTACACCTTC
cdr3_aa: CASSEVYGYTF

d_call: NA
clone_size: few
v_call: TRBV5-5
j_call: TRBJ2-5
cdr3_nt: TGTGCCAGCAGCCTGCGGCTTGCAGGGGTAGGGGGAGAGACCCAGTACTTC
cdr3_aa: CASSLRLAGVGGETQYF

d_call: NA
clone_size: few
v_call: TRBV11-1
j_call: TRBJ2-7
cdr3_nt: TGTGCCAGCAGTTCCGCCATGGAGGTCTACGAGCAGTACTTC
cdr3_aa: CASSSAMEVYEQYF

d_call: NA
clone_size: NA
v_call: TRBV25-1
j_call: TRBJ2-1
cdr3_nt: TGTGCCAGCAGTGCTTATGCAAGAGGCCAAGAGCAGTTCTTC
cdr3_aa: CASSAYARGQEQFF

d_call: NA
clone_size: NA
v_call: TRBV27
j_call: TRBJ2-5
cdr3_nt: TGTGCCAGCAGGAGGGACACTCAAGAGACCCAGTACTTC
cdr3_aa: CASRRDTQETQYF

d_call: NA
clone_size: NA
v_call: TRBV2
j_call: TRBJ2-3
cdr3_nt: TGTGCCAGCAGTGAGGCAGGAATCACCACAGATACGCAGTATTTT
cdr3_aa: CASSEAGITTDTQYF

d_call: NA
clone_size: few
v_call: TRBV24-1
j_call: TRBJ2-5
cdr3_nt: TGTGCCACCAGTGAGGGGCAGTTAAAGACCCAGTACTTC
cdr3_aa: CATSEGQLKTQYF

d_call: TRBD1
clone_size: NA
v_call: TRBV7-9
j_call: TRBJ2-2
cdr3_nt: TGTGCCAGCAGCCGTACCGGGACAGCAAAAACCGGGGAGCTGTTTTTT
cdr3_aa: CASSRTGTAKTGELFF

d_call: NA
clone_size: NA
v_call: TRBV6-1
j_call: TRBJ2-1
cdr3_nt: TGTGCCAGCAGTGAAATGGCGGGGAACGAGCAGTTCTTC
cdr3_aa: CASSEMAGNEQFF

d_call: TRBD2
clone_size: NA
v_call: TRBV4-1
j_call: TRBJ2-3
cdr3_nt: TGCGCCAGCAGCCAGGGGGGGGGTTGGACAGATACGCAGTATTTT
cdr3_aa: CASSQGGGWTDTQYF

d_call: TRBD2
clone_size: NA
v_call: TRBV7-9
j_call: TRBJ2-7
cdr3_nt: TGTGCCAGCAGCCTAGCGGGGGTAGGAGGTTCCAGGGCACCAACTTTCTACGAGCAGTACTTC
cdr3_aa: CASSLAGVGGSRAPTFYEQYF

d_call: NA
clone_size: once
v_call: TRBV30
j_call: TRBJ1-6
cdr3_nt: TGTGCCTGGAGACAGGGTAATAATTCACCCCTCCACTTT
cdr3_aa: CAWRQGNNSPLHF

d_call: TRBD1
clone_size: few
v_call: TRBV3-1
j_call: TRBJ1-1
cdr3_nt: TGTGCCAGCAGCCAAGGAGAAAGGCCAGGGGGCAACACTGAAGCTTTCTTT
cdr3_aa: CASSQGERPGGNTEAFF

d_call: NA
clone_size: few
v_call: TRBV6-6
j_call: TRBJ2-3
cdr3_nt: TGTGCCAGCAGTTTGGGCACGGGTACGCAGTATTTT
cdr3_aa: CASSLGTGTQYF

d_call: TRBD1
clone_size: NA
v_call: TRBV4-3
j_call: TRBJ1-2
cdr3_nt: TGCGCCAGCAGCCACCGAAACCGGGACAGGGATCTCTATGGCTACACCTTC
cdr3_aa: CASSHRNRDRDLYGYTF

d_call: TRBD1
clone_size: many
v_call: TRBV6-5
j_call: TRBJ2-7
cdr3_nt: TGTGCCAGCAGGGACAGGGTATTTGGCGAGCAGTACTTC
cdr3_aa: CASRDRVFGEQYF

d_call: NA
clone_size: few
v_call: TRBV4-1
j_call: TRBJ2-7
cdr3_nt: TGCGCCAGCAGCCAAACCATAAGATACGAGCAGTACTTC
cdr3_aa: CASSQTIRYEQYF

d_call: NA
clone_size: many
v_call: TRBV5-1
j_call: TRBJ2-2
cdr3_nt: TGCGCCAGCTCACCGGGACACGCAAACACCGGGGAGCTGTTTTTT
cdr3_aa: CASSPGHANTGELFF

d_call: NA
clone_size: NA
v_call: TRBV20-1
j_call: TRBJ1-2
cdr3_nt: TGCAGTGCTAGTGAGGACACGACTATCTATGGCTACACCTTC
cdr3_aa: CSASEDTTIYGYTF

d_call: TRBD2
clone_size: NA
v_call: TRBV24-1
j_call: TRBJ2-3
cdr3_nt: TGTGCCACCAGTGAACCGGGACTAGCGGATACGCAGTATTTT
cdr3_aa: CATSEPGLADTQYF

d_call: NA
clone_size: many
v_call: TRBV7-9
j_call: TRBJ2-5
cdr3_nt: TGTGCCAGCAGCTCGGGACCCCCGGAAGAGACCCAGTACTTC
cdr3_aa: CASSSGPPEETQYF

d_call: NA
clone_size: few
v_call: TRBV24-1
j_call: TRBJ2-1
cdr3_nt: TGTGCCACCGGGGGTACTTTTTACAATGAGCAGTTCTTC
cdr3_aa: CATGGTFYNEQFF

d_call: TRBD2
clone_size: NA
v_call: TRBV7-9
j_call: TRBJ2-3
cdr3_nt: TGTGCCAGCAGCCTGGGACTAGCGGACGCAGATACGCAGTATTTT
cdr3_aa: CASSLGLADADTQYF

d_call: TRBD2
clone_size: NA
v_call: TRBV7-9
j_call: TRBJ2-5
cdr3_nt: TGTGCCAGCAGCTCCACTAGGGAGGGACAAGAGACCCAGTACTTC
cdr3_aa: CASSSTREGQETQYF

d_call: TRBD1
clone_size: NA
v_call: TRBV7-8
j_call: TRBJ2-1
cdr3_nt: TGTGCCAGCAGCCTGGACAGGGGAATAACCTACAATGAGCAGTTCTTC
cdr3_aa: CASSLDRGITYNEQFF

d_call: NA
clone_size: NA
v_call: TRBV12-3/TRBV12-4
j_call: TRBJ1-3
cdr3_nt: TGTGCCAGCAGTTTAGGGGCTAAGGACACCATATATTTT
cdr3_aa: CASSLGAKDTIYF

d_call: TRBD2
clone_size: few
v_call: TRBV7-7
j_call: TRBJ2-3
cdr3_nt: TGTGCTAGCAGCCGCGGACTAGCGGGCACAGATACGCAGTATTTT
cdr3_aa: CASSRGLAGTDTQYF

d_call: TRBD2
clone_size: many
v_call: TRBV11-2
j_call: TRBJ2-3
cdr3_nt: TGTGCCAGCAGCTTAGACAGGGGGACTAGCGGCACAGATACGCAGTATTTT
cdr3_aa: CASSLDRGTSGTDTQYF

d_call: NA
clone_size: NA
v_call: TRBV12-3/TRBV12-4
j_call: TRBJ2-3
cdr3_nt: TGTGCCAGCAGTCCAGGGACCCCAGATACGCAGTATTTT
cdr3_aa: CASSPGTPDTQYF

d_call: NA
clone_size: few
v_call: TRBV29-1
j_call: TRBJ2-4
cdr3_nt: TGCAGCGTTGAGGAAGGGACCGTAAACATTCAGTACTTC
cdr3_aa: CSVEEGTVNIQYF

d_call: NA
clone_size: few
v_call: TRBV24-1
j_call: TRBJ2-1
cdr3_nt: TGTGCCACCAGTAGCCGGAACAATGAGCAGTTCTTC
cdr3_aa: CATSSRNNEQFF

d_call: NA
clone_size: few
v_call: TRBV16
j_call: TRBJ1-2
cdr3_nt: TGTGCCAGCAGCCAATTTCCCAGCTATGGCTACACCTTC
cdr3_aa: CASSQFPSYGYTF

d_call: NA
clone_size: NA
v_call: TRBV2
j_call: TRBJ1-2
cdr3_nt: TGTGCCAGCAGTGAAGTGGCAGAGATCTATGGCTACACCTTC
cdr3_aa: CASSEVAEIYGYTF

d_call: NA
clone_size: NA
v_call: TRBV10-3
j_call: TRBJ2-7
cdr3_nt: TGTGCCATCAGTGAGATCAGCGGATCCTCCTACGAGCAGTACTTC
cdr3_aa: CAISEISGSSYEQYF

d_call: TRBD2
clone_size: few
v_call: TRBV7-6
j_call: TRBJ2-5
cdr3_nt: TGTGCCAGCAGCTTAGAGGGGACTAGCGGGAGGGCCCGAGAGACCCAGTACTTC
cdr3_aa: CASSLEGTSGRARETQYF

d_call: NA
clone_size: NA
v_call: TRBV7-2
j_call: TRBJ2-2
cdr3_nt: TGTGCCCGACAGACGGTGCGGCGGGCGAACACCGGGGAGCTGTTTTTT
cdr3_aa: CARQTVRRANTGELFF

d_call: NA
clone_size: NA
v_call: TRBV5-1
j_call: TRBJ2-3
cdr3_nt: TGCGCCAGCAGCTTGGCCACCAACACGCAGTATTTT
cdr3_aa: CASSLATNTQYF

d_call: TRBD2
clone_size: few
v_call: TRBV9
j_call: TRBJ2-1
cdr3_nt: TGTGCCAGCAGCGTAACTAGCGGGTACAATGAGCAGTTCTTC
cdr3_aa: CASSVTSGYNEQFF

d_call: NA
clone_size: NA
v_call: TRBV29-1
j_call: TRBJ1-2
cdr3_nt: TGCAGCGTTGAGCTGGCAGACGGGATAACAGAAAACTATGGCTACACCTTC
cdr3_aa: CSVELADGITENYGYTF

d_call: NA
clone_size: once
v_call: TRBV6-6
j_call: TRBJ2-3
cdr3_nt: TGTGCCAGCAGTTACCGCCAGGGTTCGGGCACAGATACGCAGTATTTT
cdr3_aa: CASSYRQGSGTDTQYF

d_call: NA
clone_size: few
v_call: TRBV5-1
j_call: TRBJ2-7
cdr3_nt: TGCGCCAGCAGCCAAAATCCAGAGATCTACGAGCAGTACTTC
cdr3_aa: CASSQNPEIYEQYF

d_call: NA
clone_size: few
v_call: TRBV10-3
j_call: TRBJ2-3
cdr3_nt: TGTGCCATCAGGTCCTCGGGGGGCACAGATACGCAGTATTTT
cdr3_aa: CAIRSSGGTDTQYF

d_call: NA
clone_size: few
v_call: TRBV24-1
j_call: TRBJ1-2
cdr3_nt: TGTGCCACCAGTGCGGGCTCCAGAGGGCCATATGGCTACACCTTC
cdr3_aa: CATSAGSRGPYGYTF

d_call: NA
clone_size: few
v_call: TRBV30
j_call: TRBJ2-2
cdr3_nt: TGTGCCTGGTCCCAGAGGCAGGGGTACGGGGAGCTGTTTTTT
cdr3_aa: CAWSQRQGYGELFF

d_call: TRBD2
clone_size: NA
v_call: TRBV15
j_call: TRBJ2-3
cdr3_nt: TGTGCCACCAGCAGGCGGGGGGGGCCGCAGTATTTT
cdr3_aa: CATSRRGGPQYF

d_call: NA
clone_size: few
v_call: TRBV7-8
j_call: TRBJ2-5
cdr3_nt: TGTGCCAGCAGCCTCCTATCCGGGACTCAAGAGACCCAGTACTTC
cdr3_aa: CASSLLSGTQETQYF

d_call: NA
clone_size: NA
v_call: TRBV19
j_call: TRBJ1-1
cdr3_nt: TGTCAAAGTCGGCGGGGACGGGGCACTGAAGCTTTCTTT
cdr3_aa: CQSRRGRGTEAFF

d_call: NA
clone_size: few
v_call: TRBV7-9
j_call: TRBJ2-1
cdr3_nt: TGTGCCAGCAGCTCTAGCTCTGGGGATGAGCAGTTCTTC
cdr3_aa: CASSSSSGDEQFF

d_call: NA
clone_size: few
v_call: TRBV5-1
j_call: TRBJ1-1
cdr3_nt: TGCGCCAGCAAGATCTCGGTGGCAGAGAACACTGAAGCTTTCTTT
cdr3_aa: CASKISVAENTEAFF

d_call: TRBD1
clone_size: NA
v_call: TRBV20-1
j_call: TRBJ2-7
cdr3_nt: TGCAGTGCTGATGGACAGGGTAACCCCTACGAGCAGTACTTC
cdr3_aa: CSADGQGNPYEQYF

d_call: NA
clone_size: few
v_call: TRBV12-3/TRBV12-4
j_call: TRBJ2-3
cdr3_nt: TGTGCCAGCAGTACAGGGCTAGTATCTGGCACAGATACGCAGTATTTT
cdr3_aa: CASSTGLVSGTDTQYF

d_call: NA
clone_size: NA
v_call: TRBV11-3
j_call: TRBJ2-7
cdr3_nt: TGTGCCAGCAGCGAACCAGCCGCGAGCTCCTACGAGCAGTACTTC
cdr3_aa: CASSEPAASSYEQYF

d_call: TRBD2
clone_size: few
v_call: TRBV2
j_call: TRBJ2-3
cdr3_nt: TGTGCCAGCAGCCTGACTAGCCTTAGCGCAGATACGCAGTATTTT
cdr3_aa: CASSLTSLSADTQYF

d_call: NA
clone_size: NA
v_call: TRBV7-9
j_call: TRBJ1-1
cdr3_nt: TGTGCCAGCAACCTAGGGGGGGGGAACACTGAAGCTTTCTTT
cdr3_aa: CASNLGGGNTEAFF

d_call: NA
clone_size: NA
v_call: TRBV29-1
j_call: TRBJ1-1
cdr3_nt: TGCAGCGTTGGAAAGAGAGTAGACACTGAAGCTTTCTTT
cdr3_aa: CSVGKRVDTEAFF

d_call: NA
clone_size: few
v_call: TRBV7-2
j_call: TRBJ2-1
cdr3_nt: TGTGCCAGCAGCTGGGATCGGAGGGGTGAGCAGTTCTTC
cdr3_aa: CASSWDRRGEQFF

d_call: NA
clone_size: NA
v_call: TRBV6-5
j_call: TRBJ2-6
cdr3_nt: TGTGCCAGCAGTTACTCTATCCCGTATCCTGGGGCCAACGTCCTGACTTTC
cdr3_aa: CASSYSIPYPGANVLTF